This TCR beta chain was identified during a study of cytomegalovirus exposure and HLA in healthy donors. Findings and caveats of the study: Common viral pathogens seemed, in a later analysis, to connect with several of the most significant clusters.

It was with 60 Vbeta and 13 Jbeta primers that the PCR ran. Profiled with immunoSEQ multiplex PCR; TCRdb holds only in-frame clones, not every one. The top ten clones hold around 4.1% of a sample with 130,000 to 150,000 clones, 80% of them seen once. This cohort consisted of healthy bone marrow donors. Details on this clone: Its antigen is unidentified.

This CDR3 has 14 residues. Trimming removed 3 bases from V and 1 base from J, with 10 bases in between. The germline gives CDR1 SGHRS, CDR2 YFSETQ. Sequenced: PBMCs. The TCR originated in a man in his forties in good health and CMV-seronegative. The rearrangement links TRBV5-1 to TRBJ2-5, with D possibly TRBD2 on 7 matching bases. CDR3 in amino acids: CASSYGGLQETQYF. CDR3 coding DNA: TGCGCCAGCAGCTACGGGGGGCTCCAAGAGACCCAGTACTTC.